This passage covers 20 T cell receptor beta chains from one sample sequenced in a study of blood T cell repertoires in COVID-19. Some clones are missing from TCRdb's copy, which holds only in-frame ones; the method was immunoSEQ multiplex PCR. The sample includes some 21,000 clones, less than 85% of them seen just once. The specimen sequenced was peripheral blood. The receptors shown here come from a man in his sixties with active COVID-19.

V is TRBV9 and J is TRBJ2-7; 7 bases line up with TRBD1. CDR1 SGDLS and CDR2 YYNGEE come from the germline V gene. J gave up 2 bases and V 0 bases, and 8 bases lay outside the gene matches. The CDR3 consists of 16 residues. The CDR3 reads CASSVAPSQGTYEQYF. The CDR3, as DNA: TGTGCCAGCAGCGTAGCCCCGTCACAGGGGACCTACGAGCAGTACTTC.

CDR3 in amino acids: CASSRSPGLAGELFF. The DNA for the CDR3 is TGCGCCAGCAGCCGGTCCCCCGGACTAGCGGGAGAGCTGTTTTTT. The V gene is TRBV23-1, the J gene TRBJ2-2; 12 bases map to TRBD2. TRBV23-1 counts as an open reading frame of uncertain function. This CDR3 is 15 amino acids long. V lost 6 bases, J lost 11 bases, and 10 bases stayed unmatched.

V usage is TRBV29-1 and J usage is TRBJ1-1; unclear D gene. CDR1 SQVTM and CDR2 ANQGSEA come from the germline V gene. The V end lost 6 bases, the J end lost 0 bases, and 11 bases lay between the germline ends. CDR3 length: 13 amino acids. CDR3 sequence (DNA): TGCAGCGTCGGGGAAACCATGAACACTGAAGCTTTCTTT. Its protein product is CSVGETMNTEAFF. Together with reference TRBV29-1 and TRBJ1-1, the CDR3 gives the full variable domain: SAVISQKPSRDICQRGTSLTIQCQVDSQVTMMFWYRQQPGQSLTLIATANQGSEATYESGFVIDKFPISRPNLTFSTLTVSNMSPEDSSIYLCSVGETMNTEAFFGQGTRLTVV.

This clone has a single count. The chain carries TRBV27 and TRBJ2-3; tentatively, D is TRBD1 (5 bases). CDR1 MNHEY and CDR2 SMNVEV come from the germline V gene (reference sequence). The CDR3 is 13 amino acids. V lost 1 base to trimming and J lost 6 bases, with 8 bases between them. DNA for the CDR3: TGTGCCAGCAGTTTATTGACAGCCGATACGCAGTATTTT. Protein sequence: CASSLLTADTQYF.

The rearrangement uses TRBV4-1 and TRBJ2-2, with a possible D match to TRBD2 (6 bases). V lost 1 base, J lost 6 bases, and 12 bases lay in between. This CDR3 region has 15 residues. CDR1 and CDR2 from the germline V gene are MGHRA and YSYEKL. The CDR3 DNA follows: TGCGCCAGCAGCCAAGTAGCGGAGGCCCCCGGGGAGCTGTTTTTT. Translation: CASSQVAEAPGELFF.

The gene calls are TRBV27 and TRBJ2-1; 7 nucleotides line up with TRBD1. The germline CDR1 and CDR2 sequences are MNHEY and SMNVEV (reference sequence). This CDR3 has 13 residues. V dropped 3 bases and J dropped 6; count of bases not matched to a gene: 2. This CDR3 is CASSLSGGNEQFF. The CDR3 region has the DNA TGTGCCAGCAGTTTGTCAGGGGGCAATGAGCAGTTCTTC.

This clone has a count of ten or more. V usage is TRBV18 and J usage is TRBJ1-2; D may be TRBD1 (6 bases). CDR1 is KGHSH, CDR2 LQKENI, per germline. V gave up 2 bases and J gave up 8 bases, with 9 bases separating them. The CDR3 is 12 amino acids. Here the CDR3 DNA reads TGTGCCAGCTCACCAGGGACACAGGGCTACACCTTC. As protein: CASSPGTQGYTF.

V is TRBV27 and J is TRBJ2-7; TRBD2 matches 9 bases. Germline V gene data show CDR1 as MNHEY and CDR2 as SMNVEV (reference sequence). The CDR3 runs to 14 residues. V trimming: 6 bases; J trimming: 1 base; junction bases outside the gene matches: 4. The CDR3, as DNA: TGTGCCAGCAGCGTAGCGGGAGTATCCTACGAGCAGTACTTC. This translates into CASSVAGVSYEQYF.

This chain joins TRBV7-3 and TRBJ2-7; TRBD2 aligns across 9 bases. Germline values: CDR1 SGHTA, CDR2 FQGTGA. This CDR3 comprises 14 residues. Unmatched junction bases numbered 5, after V lost 1 base and J lost 7 bases. The CDR3 reads CASSLSAGGYEQYF. DNA for the CDR3: TGTGCCAGCAGCTTAAGCGCGGGAGGGTATGAGCAGTACTTC.

The rearrangement links TRBV18 to TRBJ1-2; 7 bases align to TRBD1. Germline V CDR1 and CDR2: KGHSH, LQKENI. With 6 bases clipped from V and 6 bases from J, the junction kept 7 bases outside the gene matches. The CDR3 has 13 amino acids. For the CDR3, the DNA is TGTGCCAGCTCGAGACAGGGTTCAGATGGCTACACCTTC. Its protein product is CASSRQGSDGYTF.

The chain carries TRBV27 and TRBJ2-1; 7 nucleotides align to TRBD2. This CDR3 has 14 amino acids. Looked up from germline, CDR1 is MNHEY and CDR2 is SMNVEV (reference sequence). The V gene end was trimmed by 5 bases and the J gene end by 3 bases; junction bases not matched to a gene: 4. Here the CDR3 reads CASSPGTNYNEQFF. The CDR3 bases are TGTGCCAGCAGTCCCGGGACTAACTACAATGAGCAGTTCTTC.

The chain combines TRBV28 with TRBJ1-1; the D is unclear. There are 14 residues in the CDR3. Germline V lookup: CDR1 MDHEN, CDR2 SYDVKM. The V and J ends lost 2 bases and 3 bases respectively, with 10 bases between them. The chain's CDR3 is CASSLAGIYTEAFF. The DNA for the CDR3 is TGTGCCAGCAGTTTAGCGGGGATCTACACTGAAGCTTTCTTT.

The rearrangement joins TRBV5-4 to TRBJ2-5; 12 bases fit TRBD2. V lost 3 bases and J lost 3; bases outside the gene matches: 3. This CDR3 is built from 15 residues. Germline V lookup: CDR1 SGHNT, CDR2 YYREEE (reference sequence). This chain's CDR3 is CASSYRLAGEETQYF. The CDR3, as DNA: TGTGCCAGCAGCTACCGACTAGCGGGAGAAGAGACCCAGTACTTC. The complete variable domain, with remaining parts taken from reference TRBV5-4 and TRBJ2-5, reads ETGVTQSPTHLIKTRGQQVTLRCSSQSGHNTVSWYQQALGQGPQFIFQYYREEENGRGNFPPRFSGLQFPNYSSELNVNALELDDSALYLCASSYRLAGEETQYFGPGTRLLVL.

The V gene is TRBV19, the J gene TRBJ2-6; a weak D match, TRBD1 (6 bases). CDR1 and CDR2 (germline): LNHDA, SQIVND (reference sequence). Trimming removed 5 bases at V and 3 bases at J, with 11 bases between. The CDR3 has 15 amino acids. CDR3 bases: TGTGCCAGTAGTGTAACAGGGCTTGGGGCCAACGTCCTGACTTTC. This codes for CASSVTGLGANVLTF.

The chain carries TRBV11-2 and TRBJ2-3, with 9 positions matching TRBD2. The J segment lost 5 bases and the V segment lost 5 bases, leaving 14 bases of the junction unmatched. This CDR3 spans 17 amino acids. Germline-derived CDR1 and CDR2 are SGHAT and FQNNGV. The CDR3 DNA follows: TGTGCCAGCAGCCCTCCGGTCCTAGCGGGGAGGAGAGATACGCAGTATTTT. Its protein product is CASSPPVLAGRRDTQYF.

This sequence joins TRBV7-9 and TRBJ1-4; 7 positions agree with TRBD1. The V and J ends lost 2 bases and 2 bases, in that order; junction bases with no gene match: 5. Per the germline V gene, CDR1 is SEHNR and CDR2 is FQNEAQ (reference sequence). The CDR3 runs 16 residues. In DNA form, the CDR3 reads TGTGCCAGCAGCTTACTAGGGGGCGCGACTAATGAAAAACTGTTTTTT. It specifies CASSLLGGATNEKLFF.

The rearrangement joins TRBV5-6 to TRBJ1-5, with 10 bases aligning to TRBD1. This CDR3 is built from 18 residues. J gave up 6 bases and V 2 bases, and 14 bases lay outside the gene matches. Germline loops: CDR1 SGHDT, CDR2 YYEEEE. CDR3 amino acids: CASSFGYSGTGAGQPQHF. The CDR3 DNA reads TGTGCCAGCAGCTTCGGGTACTCCGGGACAGGGGCTGGTCAGCCCCAGCATTTT.

CDR3 region: CSASSGGASYGYTF. The DNA of the CDR3 is TGCAGTGCTAGTTCGGGGGGGGCGAGCTATGGCTACACCTTC. The J gene is TRBJ1-2, the V gene TRBV20-1, with D possibly TRBD1 on 6 matching bases. The CDR3 length is 14 residues. Per the germline V gene, CDR1 is DFQATT and CDR2 is SNEGSKA (reference sequence). Trimming left V 3 bases short and J 4 bases short, with 15 bases between.

The CDR3 reads CSVGSFVGGRGNEQFF. Written as DNA, the CDR3 is TGCAGCGTTGGATCTTTCGTAGGCGGGAGGGGTAATGAGCAGTTCTTC. The chain couples TRBV29-1 to TRBJ2-1; 9 bases fit TRBD2. Looked up from germline, CDR1 is SQVTM and CDR2 is ANQGSEA. Trimming removed 4 bases from V and 7 bases from J; junction bases left unmatched: 14. This CDR3 has 16 amino acids.

The chain has TRBV28 and TRBJ2-5; a possible D gene is TRBD2 (6 bases). The V gene lost 3 bases and the J gene lost 2 bases, with 7 bases spanning the gap. Germline values: CDR1 MDHEN, CDR2 SYDVKM. The CDR3 contains 13 residues. CDR3 coding DNA: TGTGCCAGCAGTTTTGGGGGGCAAGAGACCCAGTACTTC. It is translated as CASSFGGQETQYF. The full variable domain, rest sourced from reference TRBV28 and TRBJ2-5, is DVKVTQSSRYLVKRTGEKVFLECVQDMDHENMFWYRQDPGLGLRLIYFSYDVKMKEKGDIPEGYSVSREKKERFSLILESASTNQTSMYLCASSFGGQETQYFGPGTRLLVL.